The 9 T cell receptor beta chains in this list originate from one sample, sequenced in a study of tumor and adjacent non-tumor tissue in lung cancer (dated 2018 in TCRdb). RNA was isolated from bulk, unsorted tissue, and RNA quality was assessed with a NanoDrop ND-1000 and an Agilent 2100. For the normal lung samples, distant non-tumor tissue was collected more than 3 cm away from the tumor edge. The library was made by multiplex PCR. The data were produced on an Illumina HiSeq 2500. Following protocols modified from ARM-PCR, the researchers constructed TCRbeta libraries through three rounds of nested PCR with primers (Table S4). TCRdb trimmed public reads at Q25 via fastp, called clones via MiXCR and kept in-frame beta chains. Here each entry gathers all rows of one CDR3 protein and keeps the most common genes and DNA. Across this sample there are 70,000 to 90,000 distinct CDR3 sequences, with approximately 80% seen only once. About 47% of the sample comes from the top ten.

Sequenced: distant non-tumor lung tissue. These receptors originate from a man aged 55 to 70 with non-small cell lung cancer.

Note on this clonotype: An end of the junction does not agree with germline; a read error may underlie this. The chain couples TRBV20-1 to TRBJ1-5; a weak D match, TRBD1 (5 bases). CDR1 is DFQATT, CDR2 SNEGSKA, per germline (reference sequence). The CDR3 is made up of 14 amino acids. The DNA for the CDR3 is TGTAGTGGTAGAGAGGGACGGGAGAATCAGCCCCAGCATTTT. It translates to CSGREGRENQPQHF.

On this clonotype: A junction end diverges from the germline sequence, so it may reflect a read error. The rearrangement uses TRBV4-3 and TRBJ2-3, with 7 bases lining up with TRBD2. This CDR3 is 17 amino acids long. The V gene's germline CDR1 is LGHNA and CDR2 YSLEER. The CDR3 loop is CASSQVGIGGSFDTRYF. The CDR3 region has the DNA TGCGCCAGCAGTCAGGTTGGAATAGGCGGGAGTTTCGATACGCGGTATTTT.

A remark on this clonotype: The CDR3 does not close with the conserved phenylalanine or tryptophan, likely indicating a read error. The rearrangement joins TRBV6-5 to TRBJ2-6, with 9 bases matching TRBD2. The V gene's germline CDR1 is MNHEY and CDR2 SVGAGI. The CDR3 consists of 17 residues. The chain's CDR3 is CASSLAGATSEANVLTI. CDR3 nucleotide sequence: TGTGCCAGCAGTTTAGCGGGGGCCACCTCTGAGGCCAACGTCCTGACTATC.

This chain links TRBV4-2 with TRBJ1-5, with D possibly TRBD1 on 6 matching bases. Germline V lookup: CDR1 LGHNA, CDR2 YNFKEQ. The CDR3 runs to 17 residues. Trimming removed 0 bases at V and 9 bases at J, with 21 bases between. The CDR3 DNA follows: TGTGCCAGCAGCCAAGATCCAGACGGGGGCATAATTCGGCCCCAGCATTTT. Translating gives CASSQDPDGGIIRPQHF.

This clonotype occurred once. This is likely a read error, given that the CDR3 carries no conserved phenylalanine or tryptophan at its end. This chain links TRBV20-1 with TRBJ1-2; D gene unclear. The germline V and J ends were trimmed by 0 bases and 5 bases, with 19 bases remaining between them. Per germline, CDR1 DFQATT and CDR2 SNEGSKA (reference sequence). This CDR3 is 16 amino acids long. Here the CDR3 reads CSARDRKQTLGYGYTI. The CDR3 DNA follows: TGCAGTGCTAGAGATCGGAAACAGACCCTGGGTTATGGCTACACCATC.

The rearrangement joins TRBV11-3 to TRBJ2-3; the D gene is possibly TRBD1 (6 bases). Germline CDR1 SGHNT, CDR2 YENEEA. V dropped 6 bases and J dropped 8 bases, with 18 bases sitting between them. This CDR3 is 14 amino acids long. CDR3 region: CASSQDSSSGTQYF. DNA for the CDR3: TGTGCCAGCAGTCAGGACAGTAGCTCGGGTACGCAGTATTTT.

Details on this clonotype: The conserved final phenylalanine or tryptophan is absent from the CDR3, which likely points to a read error. The DNA is omitted, as the CDR3 cannot be located on it reliably, and the CDR3 follows TCRdb's listing. V usage is TRBV20-1 and J usage is TRBJ2-7; the tabulated D call, TRBD1, remains unverified against the DNA. Germline V CDR1 and CDR2: DFQATT, SNEGSKA (reference sequence). The CDR3 contains 11 residues when both ends are counted. This CDR3 reads CSAPTGPEQYI.

About this clonotype: A read error may account for a junction end that differs from germline. This chain's CDR3 is CVSSQEAMSGTNVLTF. DNA of the CDR3: TGCGTCAGCAGCCAAGAGGCGATGTCTGGGACCAACGTCCTGACTTTC. The chain joins TRBV4-3 to TRBJ2-6, with D unresolved. Germline V gene sequence: CDR1 LGHNA, CDR2 YSLEER. CDR3 length equals 16 residues.

A remark on this clonotype: A much larger clone differs by one base, so this may be a read error. The chain recombines TRBV28 with TRBJ2-6; D gene uncertain. The CDR3 consists of 18 residues. CDR1 and CDR2 (germline): MDHEN, SYDVKM. This CDR3 is CASNLMGSPRAGVNVLTF. As DNA, the CDR3 is TGTGCCAGCAACCTAATGGGCTCTCCTCGGGCTGGGGTCAACGTCCTGACTTTC.